This record concerns one TCR beta chain sequence. The source of the sample is a study of blood T cell repertoires in COVID-19. The wider study: Sites across the United States, Italy and Spain contributed samples from acute and convalescent COVID-19. T cells, B-cell-depleted T cells, or PBMCs provided the cDNA or gDNA that served as material.

In Seattle, patients joined the study during active infection and were tracked longitudinally. Methods used by the authors: Researchers report that nucleated cell counts were estimated from reference gene primer amplification. TCRdb's table, derived via immunoSEQ multiplex PCR, lists solely in-frame clones and lacks some. V, J and clone size derive from that table, while D and trimming were established from the DNA sequence. The table has about 320,000 clones, 70% to 90% seen once; the top ten hold 1.5% to 2%. The CDR3 is 13 residues long. CDR1 is MNHEY, CDR2 SVGAGI, per germline. Trimming removed 0 bases from V and 11 bases from J, with 13 bases in between.

Sequencing input: peripheral blood. V is TRBV6-5 and J is TRBJ1-1; D gene ambiguous. The receptor comes from a woman younger than 45 with COVID-19, enrolled during active disease. The CDR3 loop is CASSYSKLAEAFF. CDR3 DNA: TGTGCCAGCAGTTACTCGAAACTCGCGGAGGCTTTCTTT.